The entry below describes one T cell receptor (beta chain). Its antigen is currently unknown. Several immunoSEQ 96-well plates shared each subset's DNA, each plate a replicate. Each PCR replicate from the sorted subsets contained 200 to 250 ng DNA, which is 25,000 to 30,000 T cell genomes. Repertoires were generated with immunoSEQ multiplex PCR, while TCRdb's copy carries only in-frame clones and drops some. The table records 2 million to 3 million clones, over 85% of them present only once. These data belong to a study of shared clonotypes between healthy human individuals. Study-level points and caveats: Clonotypes not shared had lower generation probabilities than those common to all four donors.

CDR1 and CDR2 from the germline V gene are SGDLS and YYNGEE. There are 16 residues in the CDR3. V was pared by 0 bases and J by 0 bases, with 10 bases between. Material: naive CD4+ T cells from PBMCs. Subset reported: CD45RA+ positively selected. The TCR sequence derives from a man aged 18 to 29 in good health. Some clones in this sample may be carry-over from other donors' samples. The chain carries TRBV9 and TRBJ1-3, with D possibly being TRBD1 (6 bases). The CDR3 sequence is CASSVAGQYSGNTIYF. The CDR3 nucleotides read TGTGCCAGCAGCGTAGCTGGACAGTACTCTGGAAACACCATATATTTT.